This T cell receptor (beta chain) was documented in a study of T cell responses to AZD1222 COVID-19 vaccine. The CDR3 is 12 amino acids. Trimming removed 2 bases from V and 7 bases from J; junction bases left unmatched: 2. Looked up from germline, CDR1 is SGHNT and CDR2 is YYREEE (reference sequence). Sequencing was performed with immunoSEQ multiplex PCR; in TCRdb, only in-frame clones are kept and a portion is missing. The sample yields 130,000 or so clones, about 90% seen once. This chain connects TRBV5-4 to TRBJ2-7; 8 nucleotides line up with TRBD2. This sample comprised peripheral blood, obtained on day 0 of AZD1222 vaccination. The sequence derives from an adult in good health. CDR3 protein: CASSFVAGEQYF. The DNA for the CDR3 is TGTGCCAGCAGCTTTGTAGCGGGAGAGCAGTACTTC.